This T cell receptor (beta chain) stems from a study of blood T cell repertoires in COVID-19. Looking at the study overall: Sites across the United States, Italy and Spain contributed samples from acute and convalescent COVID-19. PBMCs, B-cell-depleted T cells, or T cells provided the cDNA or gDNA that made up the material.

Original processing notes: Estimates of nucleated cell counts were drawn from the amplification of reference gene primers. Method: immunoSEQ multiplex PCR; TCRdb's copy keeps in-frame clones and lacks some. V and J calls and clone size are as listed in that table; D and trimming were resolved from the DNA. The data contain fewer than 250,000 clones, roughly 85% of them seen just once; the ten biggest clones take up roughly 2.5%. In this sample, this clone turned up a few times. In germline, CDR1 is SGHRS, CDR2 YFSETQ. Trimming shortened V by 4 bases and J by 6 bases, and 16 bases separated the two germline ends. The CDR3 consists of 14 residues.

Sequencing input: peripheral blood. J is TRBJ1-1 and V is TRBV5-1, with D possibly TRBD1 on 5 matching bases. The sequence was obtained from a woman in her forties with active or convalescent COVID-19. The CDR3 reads CASSPTAQKAEAFF. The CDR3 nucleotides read TGCGCCAGCAGCCCGACAGCCCAGAAGGCTGAAGCTTTCTTT.